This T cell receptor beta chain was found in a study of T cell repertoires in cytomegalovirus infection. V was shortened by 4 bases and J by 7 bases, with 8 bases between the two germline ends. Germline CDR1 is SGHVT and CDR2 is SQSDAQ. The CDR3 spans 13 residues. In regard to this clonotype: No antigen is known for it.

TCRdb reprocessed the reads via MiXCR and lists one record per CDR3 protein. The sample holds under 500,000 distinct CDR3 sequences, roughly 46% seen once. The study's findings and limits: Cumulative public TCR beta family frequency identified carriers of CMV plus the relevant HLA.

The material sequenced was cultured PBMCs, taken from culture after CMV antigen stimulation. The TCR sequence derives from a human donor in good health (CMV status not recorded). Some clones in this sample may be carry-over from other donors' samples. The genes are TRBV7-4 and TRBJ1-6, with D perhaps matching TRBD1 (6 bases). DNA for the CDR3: TGTGCCAGCAGCTGGACAGAGAATTCACCCCTCCACTTT. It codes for CASSWTENSPLHF.